This T cell receptor beta chain is drawn from a study of T cell responses to AZD1222 COVID-19 vaccine. This CDR3 region has 15 residues. CDR1 MNHEY and CDR2 SVGAGI come from the germline V gene. Trimming took 6 bases from V and 1 from J, leaving 12 bases between them. To note about this clone: What it recognizes is unknown.

Profiled with immunoSEQ multiplex PCR; TCRdb holds only in-frame clones, not every one. The data show roughly 150,000 clones, roughly nine tenths seen once. Findings of the study overall: White British ancestry dominated among donors, who included more females, and clonal diversity was possibly underestimated.

The rearrangement uses TRBV6-5 and TRBJ2-2, with a weak D call TRBD2 (6 bases). The TCR originated in an adult who received the AZD1222 COVID-19 vaccine. The material sequenced was peripheral blood, taken 28 days after the second AZD1222 dose. The CDR3 region has the DNA TGTGCCAGCAGCTCGGACTATCAGAACACCGGGGAGCTGTTTTTT. This gives the protein CASSSDYQNTGELFF.